This TCR beta chain was identified in a study of T cells in localized non-small cell lung cancer. Study results and caveats: Uninvolved adjacent lung showed the highest T cell clonality, exceeding tumor. An association was observed between higher blood T cell density and longer overall survival. Turning up in adjacent lung were a median approximately 57 of the top 100 tumor clones.

This clone was detected a few times. The antigen is undetermined. Method: immunoSEQ multiplex PCR; TCRdb's copy keeps in-frame clones and lacks some. The sample records about 3,500 clones, about 26% being singletons. The receptor comes from a man aged 40 to 75 with stage I lung adenocarcinoma. The source was lung tumor tissue, collected before any cancer treatment.

CDR3 in DNA: TGTGCCTGGCGGACAGGGCACAAGTACACCTTC. This codes for CAWRTGHKYTF. The chain carries TRBV30 and TRBJ1-2; 8 bases align to TRBD1. The CDR3 sequence is 11 residues long. Germline V gene lookup returns CDR1 GTSNPN and CDR2 SVGIG (reference sequence). Germline trimming cut 5 bases from V and 11 bases from J; bases unmatched to any gene: 7.